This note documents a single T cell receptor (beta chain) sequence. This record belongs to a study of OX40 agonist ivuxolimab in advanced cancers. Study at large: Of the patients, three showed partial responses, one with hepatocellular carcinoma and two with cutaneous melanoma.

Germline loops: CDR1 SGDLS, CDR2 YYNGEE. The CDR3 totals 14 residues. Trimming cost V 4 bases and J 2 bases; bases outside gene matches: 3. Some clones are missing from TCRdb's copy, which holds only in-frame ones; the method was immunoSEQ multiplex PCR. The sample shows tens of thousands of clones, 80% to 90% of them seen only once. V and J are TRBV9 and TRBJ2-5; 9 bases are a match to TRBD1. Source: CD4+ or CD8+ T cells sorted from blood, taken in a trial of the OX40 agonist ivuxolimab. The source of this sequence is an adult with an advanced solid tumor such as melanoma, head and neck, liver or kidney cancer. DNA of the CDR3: TGTGCCAGCAGCAAGGACAGGGGACAAGAGACCCAGTACTTC. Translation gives CASSKDRGQETQYF.